Listed below are T cell receptor beta chains from one sample, sequenced in a study of memory CD4+ T cells and cytomegalovirus serostatus. Repertoires were generated with immunoSEQ multiplex PCR, while TCRdb's copy carries only in-frame clones and drops some. The sample includes approximately 52,000 clones, just under 80% of them seen just once. Material: memory CD4+ T cells from blood. Source of these receptors: an adult in good health and CMV-seronegative. Each CDR3 is given with its conserved first and last residue. The D gene is left open where the match is weak. Clone size is not always given. Where it is, it says once, few, many or a class for expanded clones.

D: .
J: TRBJ2-7
size: .
V: TRBV7-8
CDR3: CASSFWTRSNRRNYEQYF
DNA: TGTGCCAGCAGCTTCTGGACCCGATCCAACAGGAGAAACTACGAGCAGTACTTC

D: .
J: TRBJ2-5
size: .
V: TRBV6-5
CDR3: CASTDGARGQETQYF
DNA: TGTGCCAGCACTGACGGGGCGCGTGGTCAGGAGACCCAGTACTTC

D: .
J: TRBJ1-3
size: .
V: TRBV6-1
CDR3: CASSESPRAGQGNTIYF
DNA: TGTGCCAGCAGTGAATCCCCCCGGGCAGGGCAAGGAAACACCATATATTTT

D: .
J: TRBJ1-6
size: .
V: TRBV10-3
CDR3: CATRPSSYNSPLHF
DNA: TGTGCCACCCGACCCAGCTCCTATAATTCACCCCTCCACTTT

D: .
J: TRBJ1-5
size: .
V: TRBV10-3
CDR3: CAISESIANQPQHF
DNA: TGTGCCATCAGTGAGTCGATAGCAAATCAGCCCCAGCATTTT

D: .
J: TRBJ1-6
size: .
V: TRBV6-5
CDR3: CASSREEVGGSPLHF
DNA: TGTGCCAGCAGTCGGGAGGAGGTAGGAGGATCACCCCTCCACTTT

D: TRBD1
J: TRBJ2-2
size: .
V: TRBV5-4
CDR3: CASRPDRGRPGELFF
DNA: TGTGCCAGCAGACCGGACAGGGGGCGCCCCGGGGAGCTGTTTTTT

D: .
J: TRBJ1-1
size: few
V: TRBV18
CDR3: CASSRTIHMNTEAFF
DNA: TGTGCCAGCTCCCGAACCATCCACATGAACACTGAAGCTTTCTTT

D: .
J: TRBJ2-6
size: .
V: TRBV19
CDR3: CASSITGANVLTF
DNA: TGTGCCAGTAGTATCACTGGGGCCAACGTCCTGACTTTC

D: .
J: TRBJ2-3
size: .
V: TRBV28
CDR3: CASSRGMKTDTQYF
DNA: TGTGCCAGCAGTAGGGGCATGAAGACAGATACGCAGTATTTT

D: .
J: TRBJ1-3
size: few
V: TRBV29-1
CDR3: CSATTRSGRGRSVDTIYF
DNA: TGCAGCGCAACCACCCGATCGGGGAGGGGGAGGTCGGTGGACACCATATATTTT

D: .
J: TRBJ1-2
size: .
V: TRBV6-5
CDR3: CASRRRGNYGYTF
DNA: TGTGCCAGCCGGAGAAGGGGCAACTATGGCTACACCTTC

D: .
J: TRBJ1-2
size: once
V: TRBV5-6
CDR3: CASSTGDNGYGYTF
DNA: TGTGCCAGCAGCACCGGAGACAATGGCTATGGCTACACCTTC

D: TRBD1
J: TRBJ1-5
size: .
V: TRBV15
CDR3: CATSDSDRGYQPQHF
DNA: TGTGCCACCAGCGATTCAGACAGGGGTTACCAGCCCCAGCATTTT

D: TRBD1
J: TRBJ2-2
size: .
V: TRBV19
CDR3: CASSGTGNTGELFF
DNA: TGTGCCAGTTCCGGGACAGGAAACACCGGGGAGCTGTTTTTT

D: .
J: TRBJ1-3
size: .
V: TRBV21-1
CDR3: CASSKALFEGAGVDGNTIYF
DNA: TGTGCCAGCAGCAAAGCGCTTTTCGAGGGGGCAGGGGTCGATGGAAACACCATATATTTT

D: .
J: TRBJ1-5
size: .
V: TRBV21-1
CDR3: CASSKEKDNQPQHF
DNA: TGTGCCAGCAGCAAAGAAAAAGACAATCAGCCCCAGCATTTT

D: .
J: TRBJ1-6
size: .
V: TRBV5-1
CDR3: CASSLGEGSPLHF
DNA: TGCGCCAGCAGCTTGGGGGAGGGTTCACCCCTCCACTTT

D: .
J: TRBJ1-3
size: .
V: TRBV6-1
CDR3: CASSVGNTIYF
DNA: TGTGCCAGCAGTGTCGGAAACACCATATATTTT

D: .
J: TRBJ2-6
size: .
V: TRBV19
CDR3: CASSPTPLGANVLTF
DNA: TGTGCCAGCTCCCCCACGCCGCTGGGGGCCAACGTCCTGACTTTC

D: .
J: TRBJ1-5
size: .
V: TRBV18
CDR3: CASCSRADQPQHF
DNA: TGTGCCAGCTGCTCTAGGGCAGATCAGCCCCAGCATTTT

D: .
J: TRBJ2-7
size: .
V: TRBV5-5
CDR3: CASSGQGWFSYEQYF
DNA: TGTGCCAGCAGCGGGCAGGGGTGGTTCTCCTACGAGCAGTACTTC

D: .
J: TRBJ2-7
size: .
V: TRBV7-8
CDR3: CASSRGVGYEQYF
DNA: TGTGCCAGCAGCCGAGGGGTTGGGTACGAGCAGTACTTC

D: .
J: TRBJ2-5
size: .
V: TRBV5-1
CDR3: CASSLAVPGEETQYF
DNA: TGCGCCAGCAGCTTGGCCGTCCCGGGGGAAGAGACCCAGTACTTC

D: .
J: TRBJ2-7
size: .
V: TRBV29-1
CDR3: CSVYSSNEQYF
DNA: TGCAGCGTTTATTCCTCGAACGAGCAGTACTTC

D: .
J: TRBJ1-6
size: .
V: TRBV19
CDR3: CASRQGLVGTLHF
DNA: TGTGCCAGTAGGCAGGGACTTGTAGGGACCCTCCACTTT

D: TRBD1
J: TRBJ1-1
size: .
V: TRBV5-1
CDR3: CASSSTPGQGDTEAFF
DNA: TGCGCCAGCAGCTCCACCCCGGGACAGGGGGACACTGAAGCTTTCTTT

D: TRBD1
J: TRBJ2-6
size: .
V: TRBV6-1
CDR3: CASSLDRAGANVLTF
DNA: TGTGCCAGCAGTTTAGACAGGGCCGGGGCCAACGTCCTGACTTTC

D: TRBD1
J: TRBJ1-1
size: .
V: TRBV28
CDR3: CASRNRVQGVTEAFF
DNA: TGTGCCAGCAGGAACCGTGTCCAGGGGGTCACTGAAGCTTTCTTT